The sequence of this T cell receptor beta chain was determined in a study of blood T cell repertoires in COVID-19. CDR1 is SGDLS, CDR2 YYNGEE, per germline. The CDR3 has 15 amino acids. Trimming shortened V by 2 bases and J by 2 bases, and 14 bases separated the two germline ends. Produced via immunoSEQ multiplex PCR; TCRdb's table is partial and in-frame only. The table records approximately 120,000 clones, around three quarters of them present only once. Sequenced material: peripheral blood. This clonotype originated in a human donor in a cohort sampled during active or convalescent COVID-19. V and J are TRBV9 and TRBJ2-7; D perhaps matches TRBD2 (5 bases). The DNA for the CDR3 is TGTGCCAGCAGCGTTGACCCGGGATCTACCTACGAGCAGTACTTC. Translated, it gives CASSVDPGSTYEQYF.